Listed here are 14 T cell receptor beta chains from one sample, sequenced in a study of control samples from healthy donors and cancer patients. The assay was immunoSEQ multiplex PCR, and TCRdb's table has in-frame clones only and misses some. The sample lists about 170,000 clones, about 93% occurring once. Sample: blood. The receptors here all came from a woman in her sixties or seventies in good health.

This chain connects TRBV5-6 to TRBJ1-1; no reliable D call. Germline values: CDR1 SGHDT, CDR2 YYEEEE. The CDR3 covers 11 residues. V gave up 4 bases and J gave up 6 bases, with 7 bases separating them. CDR3 coding DNA: TGTGCCAGCAGCCTCGACTCTGAAGCTTTCTTT. Encoded protein: CASSLDSEAFF.

This clone was seen a handful of times. This sequence joins TRBV29-1 and TRBJ2-5; 9 bases are a match to TRBD1. This CDR3 region has 15 residues. Per the germline V gene, CDR1 is SQVTM and CDR2 is ANQGSEA. V trimming: 4 bases; J trimming: 1 base; junction bases outside the gene matches: 7. The CDR3 nucleotides read TGCAGCGTTGTTAGGACAGGGGCCCCCCAAGAGACCCAGTACTTC. It encodes CSVVRTGAPQETQYF.

V gene TRBV2 combines with J gene TRBJ2-6; 7 positions agree with TRBD2. Losses at the gene ends were 8 bases for V and 0 bases for J; bases not matched to a gene: 4. The CDR3 length is 15 residues. Germline loops: CDR1 SNHLY, CDR2 FYNNEI. CDR3 sequence (DNA): TGTGCCAGCCGGGGGGTGAGCTCTGGGGCCAACGTCCTGACTTTC. Protein: CASRGVSSGANVLTF.

The chain recombines TRBV25-1 with TRBJ1-5; the D gene is possibly TRBD1 (5 bases). The CDR3 has 15 residues. Germline V gene sequence: CDR1 MGHDK, CDR2 SYGVNS. With 3 bases removed from V and 4 bases from J, the gap between germline ends came to 13 bases. Here the CDR3 reads CASSEGQGYNQPQHF. The CDR3 DNA reads TGTGCCAGCAGTGAGGGGCAGGGTTATAATCAGCCCCAGCATTTT.

This chain uses TRBV6-5 with TRBJ2-1, with no clear D. Germline V lookup: CDR1 MNHEY, CDR2 SVGAGI. Trimming took off 7 bases at V and 7 bases at J, with 17 bases between the two ends. The CDR3 is 14 residues long. CDR3 residues: CASKLGLGRNEQFF. CDR3 nucleotides: TGTGCCAGCAAATTAGGGTTGGGTAGAAATGAGCAGTTCTTC.

The chain employs TRBV6-6 and TRBJ1-5, with 9 bases that match TRBD1. This CDR3 is 16 amino acids long. Germline CDR1 and CDR2: MNHNY and SVGAGI (reference sequence). Losses at the gene ends were 5 bases for V and 1 base for J; bases not matched to a gene: 6. Here the CDR3 reads CASSHGTGSSNQPQHF. The CDR3 nucleotides read TGTGCCAGCAGTCACGGGACAGGGTCGAGCAATCAGCCCCAGCATTTT.

The rearrangement links TRBV19 to TRBJ1-2; 7 bases fit TRBD1. Losses at the gene ends were 7 bases for V and 4 bases for J; bases not matched to a gene: 9. From germline, CDR1 is LNHDA and CDR2 SQIVND (reference sequence). This CDR3 has 14 residues. The DNA of the CDR3 is TGTGCCAGTACCCCCACAGGGGCCCTCTATGGCTACACCTTC. The encoded protein is CASTPTGALYGYTF.

This clone was observed once. CDR3 sequence (DNA): TGCGCCAGCAGCTTGATAGATACGCAGTATTTT. Its protein product is CASSLIDTQYF. The chain employs TRBV5-1 and TRBJ2-3; D is unclear. The CDR3 contains 11 residues. Germline V CDR1 and CDR2: SGHRS, YFSETQ. Trimming cost V 1 base and J 5 bases, with 2 bases left between them. Based on the CDR3 plus reference TRBV5-1 and TRBJ2-3, the full variable domain is KAGVTQTPRYLIKTRGQQVTLSCSPISGHRSVSWYQQTPGQGLQFLFEYFSETQRNKGNFPGRFSGRQFSNSRSEMNVSTLELGDSALYLCASSLIDTQYFGPGTRLTVL.

The J gene is TRBJ2-1, the V gene TRBV10-3; D perhaps matches TRBD2 (5 bases). V was cut by 7 bases and J by 9 bases, with 16 bases left in between. The CDR3 is 13 residues long. Germline CDR1 ENHRY, CDR2 SYGVKD. CDR3 nucleotides: TGTGCCATCAAACTAGTCCCAGATACTGAGCAGTTCTTC. Its protein is CAIKLVPDTEQFF.

This clone has only one observation. The J gene is TRBJ2-1, the V gene TRBV5-1, with a weak D call TRBD1 (7 bases). With 4 bases removed from V and 8 bases from J, the gap between germline ends came to 13 bases. The CDR3 is 13 residues long. Germline V gives CDR1 SGHRS, CDR2 YFSETQ. The CDR3 region is CASSELRGDEQFF. CDR3 DNA sequence: TGCGCCAGCAGCGAGCTCAGGGGGGATGAGCAGTTCTTC.

V gene TRBV6-4 combines with J gene TRBJ1-2; 9 bases align to TRBD1. The CDR3 length is 13 residues. CDR1 and CDR2 (germline): MRHNA, SNTAGT. V dropped 4 bases and J dropped 13; count of bases not matched to a gene: 10. In DNA, the CDR3 is TGTGCCAGCAGTGCAGAGGACAGGGGATCCCTCACCTTC. Protein sequence: CASSAEDRGSLTF.

This clone was observed once. The chain recombines TRBV24-1 with TRBJ2-3, with a tentative D call TRBD1 (5 bases). This CDR3 is 15 amino acids long. V was pared by 2 bases and J by 0 bases, with 8 bases between. CDR1 is KGHDR, CDR2 SFDVKD, per germline. This chain's CDR3 is CATSDSQDSTDTQYF. The CDR3 DNA follows: TGTGCCACCAGTGATTCACAGGATAGCACAGATACGCAGTATTTT.

V is TRBV5-1 and J is TRBJ2-2; D is possibly TRBD1 or TRBD2 (6 bases each). In germline, CDR1 is SGHRS, CDR2 YFSETQ. The CDR3 is 15 residues long. V gave up 4 bases and J gave up 1 base, with 11 bases separating them. DNA for the CDR3: TGCGCCAGCAGCGGCGGGACACAGAACACCGGGGAGCTGTTTTTT. It encodes CASSGGTQNTGELFF. Using reference TRBV5-1 and TRBJ2-2 for the parts outside the CDR3, the full variable domain is KAGVTQTPRYLIKTRGQQVTLSCSPISGHRSVSWYQQTPGQGLQFLFEYFSETQRNKGNFPGRFSGRQFSNSRSEMNVSTLELGDSALYLCASSGGTQNTGELFFGEGSRLTVL.

The gene calls are TRBV5-1 and TRBJ1-1, with D possibly being TRBD1 (5 bases). There are 14 residues in the CDR3. Per germline, CDR1 SGHRS and CDR2 YFSETQ. Trimming pared 3 bases from V and 3 bases from J, leaving 12 bases between. The CDR3: CASSWRDGDTEAFF. CDR3 nucleotide sequence: TGCGCCAGCAGCTGGAGGGACGGGGACACTGAAGCTTTCTTT.